This TCR beta chain appears in the sequencing data of a study of shared clonotypes between healthy human individuals. Study-level background: Aged between 18 and 49, the donors were a couple of women and three men.

The V segment lost 1 base and the J segment 6 bases; nucleotides outside the gene matches: 8. This CDR3 comprises 15 residues. Germline V lookup: CDR1 LNHNV, CDR2 YYDKDF (reference sequence). CD45RO-negative cells were positively selected for CCR7, leaving out terminally differentiated effector memory CD45RA+ cells. Donors had no recently reported acute infections or vaccinations and were HIV-negative. Findings and limits, study-wide: Naive subsets generally had larger estimated richness than memory subsets.

About this clone itself: Its antigen is undetermined.

For every subset, genomic DNA was evenly distributed across several immunoSEQ plates. Clones were sequenced by immunoSEQ multiplex PCR, and TCRdb holds only the in-frame ones, with some missing. This table has hundreds of thousands of clones, roughly 95% appearing once. Sequenced: naive CD8+ T cells sorted from blood. V usage is TRBV15 and J usage is TRBJ2-7, with 8 bases aligning to TRBD2. This TCR was recovered from a woman aged 30 to 39 in good health. This chain's CDR3 is CATSRAGLVFVEQYF. CDR3 coding DNA: TGTGCCACCAGCAGAGCGGGACTAGTGTTCGTCGAGCAGTACTTC.